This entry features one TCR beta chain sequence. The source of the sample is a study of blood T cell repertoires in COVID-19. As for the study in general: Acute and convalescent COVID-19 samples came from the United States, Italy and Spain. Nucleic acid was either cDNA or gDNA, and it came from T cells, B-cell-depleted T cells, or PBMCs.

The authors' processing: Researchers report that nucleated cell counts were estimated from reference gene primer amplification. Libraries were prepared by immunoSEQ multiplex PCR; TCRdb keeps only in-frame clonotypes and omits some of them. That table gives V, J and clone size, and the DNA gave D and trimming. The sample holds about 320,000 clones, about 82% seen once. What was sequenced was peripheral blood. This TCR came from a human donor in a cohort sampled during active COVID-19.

This CDR3 is CASSLPRDRGLGNEQFF. As DNA, the CDR3 is TGTGCCAGCAGCTTGCCCAGGGACAGGGGGTTGGGCAATGAGCAGTTCTTC. V is TRBV11-3 and J is TRBJ2-1, with 11 positions matching TRBD1. The CDR3 contains 17 residues. V dropped 3 bases and J dropped 6; count of bases not matched to a gene: 10. The V gene's germline CDR1 is SGHNT and CDR2 YENEEA.